The rows below give T cell receptor beta chains drawn from one sample of a study of cytotoxic CD8 clonotypes in ibrutinib-treated CLL. TCRdb's table, derived via immunoSEQ multiplex PCR, lists solely in-frame clones and lacks some. The data contain approximately 46,000 clones, 60% to 75% of them singletons. Sequencing used PBMCs, obtained after 12 months of ibrutinib treatment. Receptors originate from a human donor with chronic lymphocytic leukemia. CDR3s include the opening cysteine and the closing phenylalanine or tryptophan. Each record gives: J gene, CDR3 length, clone size, V gene, D gene, CDR3 DNA, CDR3 protein. A D gene is named only where the DNA matches it firmly. The listing skips clone size in some rows; elsewhere it reads once, few, many or a size class.

TRBJ2-7,16,.,TRBV11-2,.,TGTGCCAGCAGCTTAGTACAGGAACTTCCTTCCTACGAGCAGTACTTC,CASSLVQELPSYEQYF
TRBJ1-4,15,.,TRBV5-6,TRBD1,TGTGCCAGCAGCTTGTACGGACAGGGGAATGAAAAACTGTTTTTT,CASSLYGQGNEKLFF
TRBJ2-3,17,.,TRBV7-2,TRBD2,TGTGCCAGCAGCGCACCCTTGACTAGCGGAAGCACAGATACGCAGTATTTT,CASSAPLTSGSTDTQYF
TRBJ2-6,18,.,TRBV12-2,.,TGTGCAAGTCGCTTAGAGTCGGGAGGGGCTACTGGGGCCAACGTCCTGACTTTC,CASRLESGGATGANVLTF
TRBJ2-1,13,.,TRBV10-3,TRBD1,TGTGCCATCACCCGGACAGGGACTAATGAGCAGTTCTTC,CAITRTGTNEQFF
TRBJ2-1,15,.,TRBV5-4,TRBD2,TGTGCCAGCAGCCCTCAGCGGGAGACCTACAATGAGCAGTTCTTC,CASSPQRETYNEQFF
TRBJ1-1,13,few,TRBV30,.,TGTGCCTGTCGGCGGGGGCCCGAGGCTGAAGCTTTCTTT,CACRRGPEAEAFF
TRBJ1-3,14,.,TRBV5-4,.,TGTGCCAGCAGCCCGAGGGGACCTGGAAACACCATATATTTT,CASSPRGPGNTIYF
TRBJ2-3,15,.,TRBV2,TRBD2,TGTGCCAGCAGTGAGGGCGGGAGGGGCACAGATACGCAGTATTTT,CASSEGGRGTDTQYF
TRBJ2-1,15,.,TRBV4-1,.,TGCGCCAGCAGCGCTTTGACAGCTTCCTACAATGAGCAGTTCTTC,CASSALTASYNEQFF
TRBJ2-1,17,once,TRBV4-3,TRBD2,TGCGCCAGCAGCCAGGAACGACTAGCGGGAGGGTTCGGTGAGCAGTTCTTC,CASSQERLAGGFGEQFF
TRBJ1-5,13,.,TRBV7-3,TRBD1,TGTGCCAGCAGCCAGGGACAGAGTCAGCCCCAGCATTTT,CASSQGQSQPQHF
TRBJ2-3,16,few,TRBV10-3,TRBD2,TGTGCCATCAGTGTAACTAGCGGTGGGAGCACAGATACGCAGTATTTT,CAISVTSGGSTDTQYF
TRBJ2-7,16,.,TRBV7-3,TRBD2,TGTGCCAGCAGCTTTACCCTAGCGGGTGTCGTCAGCGAGCAGTACTTC,CASSFTLAGVVSEQYF
TRBJ2-1,17,.,TRBV11-2,TRBD2,TGTGCCAGCAGCTTGACCCTAGCGGAGAACTCCTACAATGAGCAGTTCTTC,CASSLTLAENSYNEQFF
TRBJ1-2,11,few,TRBV2,TRBD1,TGTGCCAGCAACAGGGGGGACGGCTACACCTTC,CASNRGDGYTF
TRBJ1-1,13,.,TRBV6-6,.,TGTGCCAGCAGTTATGGCCCGAACACTGAAGCTTTCTTT,CASSYGPNTEAFF
TRBJ2-5,14,.,TRBV2,TRBD1,TGTGCCAGCACCACAGGACAGGGTATACAGACCCAGTACTTC,CASTTGQGIQTQYF
TRBJ1-2,12,.,TRBV29-1,TRBD1,TGCAGCGCCTGGACAGGGTCGTACGGCTACACCTTC,CSAWTGSYGYTF
TRBJ1-1,13,.,TRBV29-1,TRBD1,TGCAGCGGAACCCGGGACAGGCCTCTTGAAGCTTTCTTT,CSGTRDRPLEAFF
TRBJ1-4,14,few,TRBV11-2,.,TGTGCCAGCAGCGGTTACAGGGACGGGGAAAAACTGTTTTTT,CASSGYRDGEKLFF
TRBJ1-1,14,.,TRBV5-4,.,TGTGCCAGCAGCTTGGACGGGGGGGTCTTTGAAGCTTTCTTT,CASSLDGGVFEAFF
TRBJ1-4,16,.,TRBV7-9,TRBD1,TGTGCCAGCAGCTCAACCGGGACAGCGATAAATGAAAAACTGTTTTTT,CASSSTGTAINEKLFF
TRBJ1-1,16,.,TRBV14,.,TGTGCCAGCAGCCACCGATTAGACAGGAGAAACACTGAAGCTTTCTTT,CASSHRLDRRNTEAFF
TRBJ1-1,16,few,TRBV10-1,.,TGCGCCAGCAGTGAGTCGTCGTGGCAGCCTAACACTGAAGCTTTCTTT,CASSESSWQPNTEAFF
TRBJ2-7,12,.,TRBV2,.,TGTGCCGGTGGGGGGAGGCCCTACGAGCAGTACTTC,CAGGGRPYEQYF
TRBJ2-3,15,.,TRBV25-1,TRBD2,TGTGCCAGCAGTGAATCTGTGGCGGGGGCAGATACGCAGTATTTT,CASSESVAGADTQYF
TRBJ2-1,12,.,TRBV11-2,.,TGTGCCAGCAGCTTCGAGAGGGGTGAGCAGTTCTTC,CASSFERGEQFF
TRBJ1-1,15,.,TRBV28,.,TGTGCCAGCAGTTTAGCTGGGTTCATGAACACTGAAGCTTTCTTT,CASSLAGFMNTEAFF